This TCR beta chain emerged from a study of T cell repertoires in cytomegalovirus infection. Study information: Recently identified HLA-C-restricted and well-studied HLA-B-restricted CMV epitopes were used. Broader study findings: Across the ex vivo response, the dominant clonotypes were HLA-C-restricted CMV-specific TCR beta clonotypes. Cumulative frequency of public TCR beta families picked out carriers of CMV plus the relevant HLA.

The table lists this clonotype with a count of one. What it recognizes is unknown. Germline V CDR1 and CDR2: LGHNA, YNFKEQ. With 0 bases removed from V and 6 bases from J, the gap between germline ends came to 14 bases. The CDR3 is made up of 15 amino acids. TCRdb passed the reads through MiXCR, listing each CDR3 protein once. The data hold about 220,000 distinct CDR3 sequences, with approximately 40% observed a single time. This material consisted of CD8+ T cells from cultured PBMCs, taken from culture after CMV antigen stimulation. This TCR was recovered from a human donor in good health (CMV status not recorded). Some clones in this sample may be carry-over from other donors' samples. The chain uses TRBV4-2 and TRBJ1-2, with unresolved D. The CDR3 sequence: CASSQDRRRSDGYTF. In DNA form, the CDR3 reads TGTGCCAGCAGCCAAGATAGAAGAAGAAGCGATGGCTACACCTTC.